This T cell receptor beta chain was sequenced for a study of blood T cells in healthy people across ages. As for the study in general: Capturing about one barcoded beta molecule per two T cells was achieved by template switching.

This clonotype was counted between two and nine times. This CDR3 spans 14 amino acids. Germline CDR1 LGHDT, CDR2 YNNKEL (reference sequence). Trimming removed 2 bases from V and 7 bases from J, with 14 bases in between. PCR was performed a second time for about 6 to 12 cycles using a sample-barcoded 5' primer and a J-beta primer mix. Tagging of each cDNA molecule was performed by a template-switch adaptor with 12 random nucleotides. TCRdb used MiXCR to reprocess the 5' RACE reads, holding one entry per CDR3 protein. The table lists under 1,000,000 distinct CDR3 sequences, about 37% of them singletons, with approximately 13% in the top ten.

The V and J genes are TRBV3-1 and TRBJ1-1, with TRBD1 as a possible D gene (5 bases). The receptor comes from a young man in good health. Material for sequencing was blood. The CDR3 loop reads CASSQRTPGVEAFF. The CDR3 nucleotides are TGTGCCAGCAGCCAAAGGACGCCGGGGGTTGAAGCTTTCTTT.